Each of the 11 T cell receptor beta chains below was sequenced from the same sample in a study of blood T cells in healthy people across ages. The use of a sample-barcoded 5' primer and a J-beta primer mix characterized a second PCR of roughly 7 to 12 cycles. TCRdb reprocessed the 5' RACE reads via MiXCR and lists one record per CDR3 protein. This table holds about 970,000 distinct CDR3 sequences, just over 50% found once. Material for sequencing was blood. These receptors were taken from a woman aged 55-75 years in good health.

The V and J genes are TRBV5-6 and TRBJ1-4; D ambiguous. This CDR3 is built from 15 residues. Germline-derived CDR1 and CDR2 are SGHDT and YYEEEE. Between the trimmed V and J ends, which lost 4 bases and 3 bases, there was a span of 13 bases. In DNA, the CDR3 is TGTGCCAGCAGCCAACTAAAGGCGGCTAATGAAAAACTGTTTTTT. Translating it yields CASSQLKAANEKLFF. Supplemented by reference TRBV5-6 and TRBJ1-4, the full variable domain reads DAGVTQSPTHLIKTRGQQVTLRCSPKSGHDTVSWYQQALGQGPQFIFQYYEEEERQRGNFPDRFSGHQFPNYSSELNVNALLLGDSALYLCASSQLKAANEKLFFGSGTQLSVL.

This clonotype was seen a few times. V gene TRBV20-1 combines with J gene TRBJ2-3; D is unresolved. This CDR3 is built from 14 residues. V was cut by 1 base and J by 5 bases, with 13 bases left in between. The germline V gene encodes CDR1 DFQATT and CDR2 SNEGSKA (reference sequence). The CDR3 protein is CSARVRRRGDTQYF. CDR3 DNA: TGCAGTGCTAGAGTGCGACGCCGAGGAGATACGCAGTATTTT.

The chain carries TRBV3-1 and TRBJ1-1, with D possibly matching TRBD1 (6 bases). Between the trimmed V and J ends, which lost 2 bases and 3 bases, there was a span of 19 bases. Germline lookup yields CDR1 LGHDT and CDR2 YNNKEL (reference sequence). This CDR3 has 17 amino acids. The CDR3 loop reads CASSQRTGTGLDTEAFF. The CDR3, as DNA: TGTGCCAGCAGCCAACGTACGGGTACAGGGTTGGACACTGAAGCTTTCTTT.

The rearrangement joins TRBV29-1 to TRBJ1-2; 7 bases map to TRBD1. CDR1 and CDR2 (germline): SQVTM, ANQGSEA. The trim removed 1 base at V and 4 bases at J, leaving 12 bases unmatched. The CDR3 totals 16 residues. This CDR3 reads CSVEGLSGQGGYGYTF. CDR3 nucleotides: TGCAGCGTTGAAGGGCTCTCGGGGCAGGGGGGCTATGGCTACACCTTC.

The CDR3 bases are TGCAGTGCTAGAGTCAGGGGGGAAGAAAAACTGTTTTTT. This sequence encodes CSARVRGEEKLFF. This chain links TRBV20-1 with TRBJ1-4; TRBD1 aligns across 7 bases. The CDR3 is made up of 13 amino acids. The germline V gene has CDR1 DFQATT and CDR2 SNEGSKA (reference sequence). The junction had 4 bases not matched to a gene; V was cut back by 1 base and J by 8 bases.

V gene TRBV2 combines with J gene TRBJ2-7; 14 nucleotides match TRBD2. The J call may be in error: the DNA end matches TRBJ2-5 better. Germline V lookup: CDR1 SNHLY, CDR2 FYNNEI. The CDR3 extends over 17 amino acids. CDR3 sequence reads: CASSGEGLAGVRETQYF. CDR3 nucleotides: TGTGCCAGCAGTGGCGAGGGACTAGCGGGAGTAAGGGAGACCCAGTACTTC.

This chain connects TRBV28 to TRBJ2-5; 8 nucleotides line up with TRBD2. The assigned J gene may be wrong: the sequence end matches TRBJ2-7 better. The CDR3 runs 15 residues. Per germline, CDR1 MDHEN and CDR2 SYDVKM. CDR3 in amino acids: CASRRSGRMSYEQYF. The DNA of the CDR3 is TGTGCCAGCAGACGAAGCGGGAGAATGTCCTACGAGCAGTACTTC.

A few counts support this clonotype. The rearrangement uses TRBV20-1 and TRBJ2-5, with D unresolved. The CDR3 contains 16 residues. The V and J ends lost 3 bases and 7 bases respectively, with 24 bases between them. Germline CDR1 reads DFQATT; CDR2 reads SNEGSKA (reference sequence). The CDR3 loop reads CSARILAVMAVGTQYF. DNA for the CDR3: TGCAGTGCTAGGATCCTCGCGGTAATGGCGGTAGGGACCCAGTACTTC.

This chain connects TRBV4-3 to TRBJ2-5; 9 bases are a match to TRBD2. In germline, CDR1 is LGHNA, CDR2 YSLEER. This CDR3 is 15 amino acids long. The J segment lost 4 bases and the V segment lost 0 bases, leaving 3 bases of the junction unmatched. CDR3 sequence reads: CASSQDSGSIETQYF. CDR3 coding DNA: TGCGCCAGCAGCCAAGATAGCGGGAGTATAGAGACCCAGTACTTC.

This clonotype showed up just a few times. Germline and junction disagree at one end, which may indicate a read error. V is TRBV5-1 and J is TRBJ2-7, with a possible D match to TRBD1 (5 bases). The CDR3 is 14 residues long. Germline-derived CDR1 and CDR2 are SGHRS and YFSETQ. CDR3 nucleotides: TGTGCCAGCAGCTTAGCTGCAGGGCCTTACGAGCAGTACTTC. Its translation: CASSLAAGPYEQYF.

This clonotype came up once. The rearrangement uses TRBV4-3 and TRBJ2-7; D perhaps matches TRBD1 (5 bases). Trimming took off 0 bases at V and 6 bases at J, with 9 bases between the two ends. Per germline, CDR1 LGHNA and CDR2 YSLEER. The CDR3 has 13 amino acids. CDR3 sequence: CASSQDMGREQYF. CDR3 nucleotides: TGCGCCAGCAGCCAAGATATGGGGCGCGAGCAGTACTTC.